The text below deals with one T cell receptor beta chain. Resolution of symptoms, clearance, or two negative PCRs was present in recovered Cohort 3 donors. The sample belongs to a study of blood T cell repertoires in COVID-19. The assay was immunoSEQ multiplex PCR, and TCRdb's table has in-frame clones only and misses some. This sample has about 210,000 clones, with 89% found just once. Sequencing was done on a sample of PBMCs or T cells enriched from blood (not recorded which). The TCR originated in a woman between 18 and 29 years old who had recovered from COVID-19.

CDR3 region: CASSLEDRVEGEQFF. In nucleotides, the CDR3 is TGCGCCAGCAGCTTGGAGGACAGGGTTGAGGGGGAGCAGTTCTTC. The genes are TRBV5-1 and TRBJ2-1; TRBD1 aligns across 8 bases. In germline, CDR1 is SGHRS, CDR2 YFSETQ. The CDR3 has 15 amino acids. Germline trimming cut 0 bases from V and 10 bases from J; bases unmatched to any gene: 9.